One sample yielded the 12 T cell receptor beta chains listed below, sequenced in a study of OX40 agonist ivuxolimab in advanced cancers. Repertoires were generated with immunoSEQ multiplex PCR, while TCRdb's copy carries only in-frame clones and drops some. The sample holds 40,000 or so clones; approximately 86% are singletons and the top ten take 0.35% to 0.45%. The sample in question was CD4+ or CD8+ T cells sorted from blood, obtained in a trial of the OX40 agonist ivuxolimab. Source of these receptors: an adult with an advanced solid tumor such as melanoma, head and neck, liver or kidney cancer.

The chain links TRBV7-9 to TRBJ2-3; D is unresolved. Germline loops: CDR1 SEHNR, CDR2 FQNEAQ (reference sequence). Trimming took off 5 bases at V and 2 bases at J, with 8 bases between the two ends. This CDR3 contains 13 residues. This CDR3 reads CASSPRNTDTQYF. DNA for the CDR3: TGTGCCAGCAGCCCTCGGAACACAGATACGCAGTATTTT. The complete variable domain, with remaining parts taken from reference TRBV7-9 and TRBJ2-3, reads DTGVSQNPRHKITKRGQNVTFRCDPISEHNRLYWYRQTLGQGPEFLTYFQNEAQLEKSRLLSDRFSAERPKGSFSTLEIQRTEQGDSAMYLCASSPRNTDTQYFGPGTRLTVL.

J is TRBJ1-1 and V is TRBV6-5; 7 bases fit TRBD1. Germline CDR1 and CDR2: MNHEY and SVGAGI. V shed 6 bases, J shed 9 bases, and the junction held 10 bases outside the gene matches. The CDR3 has 13 amino acids. This CDR3 is CASRSRGRGKAFF. For the CDR3, the DNA is TGTGCCAGCAGGTCGAGGGGCAGGGGGAAAGCTTTCTTT.

The chain combines TRBV7-8 with TRBJ2-7; either TRBD1 or TRBD2 may fit D (5 bases each). Trimming cost V 1 base and J 6 bases, with 10 bases left between them. CDR3 length: 13 residues. Germline V lookup: CDR1 SGHVS, CDR2 FQNEAQ. The CDR3 is CASSLELGTEQYF. The CDR3 bases are TGTGCCAGCAGCTTAGAATTGGGGACCGAGCAGTACTTC.

This chain links TRBV9 with TRBJ2-5; 9 bases are a match to TRBD2. CDR1 is SGDLS, CDR2 YYNGEE, per germline. The CDR3 covers 16 residues. The trim removed 1 base at V and 2 bases at J, leaving 6 bases unmatched. The DNA for the CDR3 is TGTGCCAGCAGCGTATCCCAAAGCGGGGGGCAAGAGACCCAGTACTTC. Translation gives CASSVSQSGGQETQYF.

The chain links TRBV5-1 to TRBJ2-5; tentatively, D is TRBD2 (5 bases). Trimming shortened V by 4 bases and J by 1 base, and 8 bases separated the two germline ends. The CDR3 consists of 13 residues. Germline V gene lookup returns CDR1 SGHRS and CDR2 YFSETQ. The CDR3 protein is CASSGELQETQYF. The CDR3 DNA sequence: TGCGCCAGCAGCGGGGAGCTCCAAGAGACCCAGTACTTC.

This clone appeared a few times. The CDR3 here is CASSVGQESIWGYTF. In DNA form, the CDR3 reads TGTGCCAGCAGCGTTGGGCAGGAGTCTATATGGGGCTACACCTTC. This chain connects TRBV9 to TRBJ1-2; D call uncertain. V was clipped by 2 bases and J by 8 bases, with 19 bases between them. Germline V gives CDR1 SGDLS, CDR2 YYNGEE. The CDR3 has 15 residues.

This rearrangement joins TRBV7-2 to TRBJ2-2; D is ambiguous. Germline V gene data show CDR1 as SGHTA and CDR2 as FQGNSA. V lost 6 bases, J lost 5 bases, and 16 bases lay in between. The CDR3 sequence is 15 residues long. This CDR3 reads CASRIAMGSTGELFF. As DNA, the CDR3 is TGTGCCAGCAGAATAGCCATGGGGTCTACCGGGGAGCTGTTTTTT.

The CDR3 protein is CASSSIGREADTQYF. In DNA form, the CDR3 reads TGTGCCAGCAGCTCCATCGGCAGGGAGGCAGATACGCAGTATTTT. This chain links TRBV7-2 with TRBJ2-3, with a tentative D call TRBD2 (6 bases). The germline CDR1 and CDR2 sequences are SGHTA and FQGNSA. This CDR3 has 15 amino acids. With 4 bases removed from V and 4 bases from J, the gap between germline ends came to 15 bases.

This clone was recorded only once. This chain joins TRBV18 and TRBJ1-1; D uncertain. V was clipped by 6 bases and J by 5 bases, with 25 bases between them. There are 17 residues in the CDR3. Germline CDR1 KGHSH, CDR2 LQKENI. Here the CDR3 reads CASSPGPPADAGTEAFF. The CDR3, as DNA: TGTGCCAGCTCCCCCGGACCTCCCGCGGACGCAGGAACTGAAGCTTTCTTT. The complete variable domain, with remaining parts taken from reference TRBV18 and TRBJ1-1, reads NAGVMQNPRHLVRRRGQEARLRCSPMKGHSHVYWYRQLPEEGLKFMVYLQKENIIDESGMPKERFSAEFPKEGPSILRIQQVVRGDSAAYFCASSPGPPADAGTEAFFGQGTRLTVV.

The chain recombines TRBV5-6 with TRBJ1-5; D unclear. Germline values: CDR1 SGHDT, CDR2 YYEEEE. This CDR3 spans 13 amino acids. Trimming cost V 1 base and J 5 bases, with 7 bases left between them. This chain's CDR3 is CASSLNRDQPQHF. CDR3 nucleotide sequence: TGTGCCAGCAGCTTGAATAGAGATCAGCCCCAGCATTTT.

The sample holds one count of this clone. J is TRBJ1-2 and V is TRBV7-9; TRBD1 might be the D (5 bases). CDR3 length: 15 residues. V lost 0 bases and J 8 bases, leaving 16 bases between the germline ends. The germline CDR1 and CDR2 sequences are SEHNR and FQNEAQ (reference sequence). CDR3 protein: CASSLAPGPTEGYTF. CDR3 nucleotide sequence: TGTGCCAGCAGCTTAGCCCCGGGACCTACAGAGGGCTACACCTTC.

This CDR3 reads CASSYRDGAAFF. The CDR3 region has the DNA TGTGCCAGCAGTTACAGGGACGGAGCAGCTTTCTTT. The gene calls are TRBV6-6 and TRBJ1-1; D is possibly TRBD1 (5 bases). The CDR3 runs to 12 residues. Germline CDR1 reads MNHNY; CDR2 reads SVGAGI (reference sequence). V gave up 2 bases and J gave up 10 bases, with 11 bases separating them.